The T cell receptor beta chain described here comes from a study of OX40 agonist ivuxolimab in advanced cancers. Only in-frame clones appear in the TCRdb table, and some are missing; sequencing was by immunoSEQ multiplex PCR. Among approximately 77,000 clones listed, roughly 85% were seen once. The J segment lost 8 bases and the V segment lost 3 bases, leaving 9 bases of the junction unmatched. Germline loops: CDR1 SEHNR, CDR2 FQNEAQ (reference sequence). There are 14 residues in the CDR3. V gene TRBV7-9 combines with J gene TRBJ1-1; 7 bases agree with TRBD1. Source: CD4+ or CD8+ T cells sorted from blood, taken in a trial of the OX40 agonist ivuxolimab. The receptor's source is an adult with an advanced solid tumor such as melanoma, head and neck, liver or kidney cancer. CDR3 region: CASSFTGQIIEAFF. The CDR3 DNA reads as TGTGCCAGCAGCTTTACGGGACAGATAATCGAAGCTTTCTTT.